Presented here are 25 T cell receptor beta chains from one specimen sequenced in a study of Ad26.COV2.S vaccination and SARS-CoV-2 variants. This table comes from immunoSEQ multiplex PCR, and its TCRdb copy is limited to in-frame clones, with some not included. The sample shows 450,000 to 550,000 clones, 85% to 90% of them seen only once. Sample treatment: 19 received Ad26.COV2.S at low or high dose, single or two shots; 5 received placebo; per-sample allocation not given. Samples came from day 63 after the first vaccine or placebo injection. The source material was peripheral blood, sampled in a trial of Ad26.COV2.S vaccine versus placebo. The receptor set was obtained from a person aged 18-65 years who received the Ad26.COV2.S COVID-19 vaccine or a placebo.

The chain carries TRBV21-1 and TRBJ1-3. TRBV21-1 is assigned pseudogene status. CDR3 size: 17 residues. CDR3 DNA: TGTGCCAGCAGCACCGGTGGCGAATCCCTCTCTGGAAACACCATATATTTT. Protein: CASSTGGESLSGNTIYF.

The chain couples TRBV6-2 or TRBV6-3 to TRBJ1-2; tentative D call: TRBD1 (6 bases). The CDR3 is made up of 16 amino acids. V was shortened by 4 bases and J by 3 bases, with 18 bases between the two germline ends. The germline V gene has CDR1 MNHEY and CDR2 SVGEGT. CDR3: CASSSPGRQAYYGYTF. CDR3 nucleotides: TGTGCCAGCAGTTCGCCAGGGCGACAGGCCTACTATGGCTACACCTTC.

This clone was seen only once. The rearrangement joins TRBV6-6 to TRBJ2-3; no clear D. Germline-derived CDR1 and CDR2 are MNHNY and SVGAGI (reference sequence). The CDR3 is 14 residues long. V shed 4 bases and J shed 5 bases, with 13 bases lying between them. Here the CDR3 reads CASSLGLPRDTQYF. The CDR3 nucleotides read TGTGCCAGCAGTTTAGGCCTTCCTAGAGATACGCAGTATTTT.

This rearrangement joins TRBV7-2 to TRBJ1-3, with TRBD1 matching over 7 bases. Looked up from germline, CDR1 is SGHTA and CDR2 is FQGNSA. The CDR3 is 17 amino acids. V trimming: 3 bases; J trimming: 2 bases; junction bases outside the gene matches: 10. The CDR3 DNA sequence: TGTGCCAGCAGCTTCATAGGCGGGACAGCAACTGGAAACACCATATATTTT. Amino acid sequence: CASSFIGGTATGNTIYF.

This chain links TRBV19 with TRBJ1-5; the D is unclear. The germline CDR1 and CDR2 sequences are LNHDA and SQIVND (reference sequence). V was clipped by 3 bases and J by 4 bases, with 22 bases between them. The CDR3 has 18 amino acids. The CDR3 nucleotides are TGTGCCAGTAGTATTTCGCCTCCTTTGGGGTTGGGGAATCAGCCCCAGCATTTT. This sequence encodes CASSISPPLGLGNQPQHF.

The rearrangement uses TRBV27 and TRBJ2-3; D unclear. Germline values: CDR1 MNHEY, CDR2 SMNVEV (reference sequence). CDR3 length: 18 amino acids. Trimming took 5 bases from V and 0 from J, leaving 21 bases between them. CDR3 DNA: TGTGCCAGCAGTCCATTTTCTCTAGGCTCTCCTAGCACAGATACGCAGTATTTT. Translating gives CASSPFSLGSPSTDTQYF.

The chain has TRBV3-1 (or the pseudogene TRBV3-2) and TRBJ1-5; TRBD1 might be the D (5 bases). This CDR3 has 15 amino acids. Germline-derived CDR1 and CDR2 are LGHDT and YNNKEL (reference sequence). Trimming shortened V by 1 base and J by 3 bases, and 10 bases separated the two germline ends. The DNA for the CDR3 is TGTGCCAGCAGCCAAGGGGGACTTCCCAATCAGCCCCAGCATTTT. This encodes CASSQGGLPNQPQHF.

V gene TRBV7-2 combines with J gene TRBJ2-2; 10 bases are a match to TRBD2. The CDR3 is 16 amino acids. In germline, CDR1 is SGHTA, CDR2 FQGNSA. V lost 2 bases and J lost 6; bases outside the gene matches: 6. CDR3 bases: TGTGCCAGCAGCTTAAGGCCTAGCGGGAGTTCCGGGGAGCTGTTTTTT. It codes for CASSLRPSGSSGELFF. The full variable domain, with the rest looked up from reference TRBV7-2 and TRBJ2-2, is GAGVSQSPSNKVTEKGKDVELRCDPISGHTALYWYRQSLGQGLEFLIYFQGNSAPDKSGLPSDRFSAERTGGSVSTLTIQRTQQEDSAVYLCASSLRPSGSSGELFFGEGSRLTVL.

J is TRBJ2-3 and V is TRBV5-6; TRBD2 is a possible D gene (5 bases). Trimming left V 4 bases short and J 2 bases short, with 14 bases between. Germline CDR1 and CDR2: SGHDT and YYEEEE. The CDR3 runs 15 residues. Here the CDR3 reads CASSQGLTSTDTQYF. Here the CDR3 DNA reads TGTGCCAGCAGCCAAGGACTTACCTCCACAGATACGCAGTATTTT.

Comment on this clone: Other nucleotide sequences from this sample produce the same CDR3. The genes are TRBV6-1 and TRBJ2-7, with 8 bases fitting TRBD2. The CDR3 is made up of 15 amino acids. Germline lookup yields CDR1 MNHNS and CDR2 SASEGT. V gave up 1 base and J gave up 0 bases; unmatched junction bases: 2. The CDR3 DNA reads TGTGCCAGCAGTGAAGGGCTAGCGGGCTCCTACGAGCAGTACTTC. This gives the protein CASSEGLAGSYEQYF.

As for this clone: This same CDR3 is encoded by further DNA sequences in the sample. This rearrangement joins TRBV4-2 to TRBJ1-2; 9 nucleotides agree with TRBD1. Germline assignment: CDR1 LGHNA and CDR2 YNFKEQ. Losses at the gene ends were 0 bases for V and 2 bases for J; bases not matched to a gene: 1. The CDR3 is 15 amino acids. CDR3 protein: CASSQDGTGNYGYTF. The DNA for the CDR3 is TGTGCCAGCAGCCAAGATGGGACAGGGAACTATGGCTACACCTTC.

The rearrangement links TRBV7-2 to TRBJ2-7, with TRBD1 as a possible D gene (5 bases). CDR1 SGHTA and CDR2 FQGNSA come from the germline V gene. The CDR3 is 17 amino acids. V lost 4 bases to trimming and J lost 1 base, with 20 bases between them. This CDR3 is CASSSTILAGFSYEQYF. The CDR3 DNA sequence: TGTGCCAGCAGCTCAACGATTCTGGCAGGGTTTTCCTACGAGCAGTACTTC.

The V and J genes are TRBV10-3 and TRBJ2-3, with TRBD2 matching 10 bases. The trim removed 6 bases at V and 5 bases at J, leaving 8 bases unmatched. This CDR3 region has 15 residues. Germline CDR1 ENHRY, CDR2 SYGVKD. The CDR3 loop reads CAISLTSGTEDTQYF. The CDR3 nucleotides are TGTGCCATCAGCCTAACTAGCGGGACCGAAGATACGCAGTATTTT.

V is TRBV6-5 and J is TRBJ1-6; D remains unclear. V gave up 0 bases and J gave up 9 bases, with 9 bases separating them. The CDR3 has 14 amino acids. Looked up from germline, CDR1 is MNHEY and CDR2 is SVGAGI. CDR3 amino acids: CASSYSGYGSPLHF. CDR3 sequence (DNA): TGTGCCAGCAGTTACTCAGGGTACGGTTCACCCCTCCACTTT.

The gene calls are TRBV7-2 and TRBJ2-4; 13 nucleotides line up with TRBD2. Per germline, CDR1 SGHTA and CDR2 FQGNSA. J gave up 8 bases and V 5 bases, and 9 bases lay outside the gene matches. The CDR3 contains 16 residues. CDR3 coding DNA: TGTGCCAGCAGCCTAGGACTAGCGGGAGCTGCGGACATTCAGTACTTC. Translating it yields CASSLGLAGAADIQYF. The full variable domain, rest sourced from reference TRBV7-2 and TRBJ2-4, is GAGVSQSPSNKVTEKGKDVELRCDPISGHTALYWYRQSLGQGLEFLIYFQGNSAPDKSGLPSDRFSAERTGGSVSTLTIQRTQQEDSAVYLCASSLGLAGAADIQYFGAGTRLSVL.

The sample holds one count of this clone. This sequence joins TRBV5-6 and TRBJ2-3; perhaps D is TRBD1 or TRBD2 (5 bases each). Trimming left V 4 bases short and J 6 bases short, with 21 bases between. This CDR3 is built from 16 residues. Looked up from germline, CDR1 is SGHDT and CDR2 is YYEEEE. CDR3 residues: CASSSELGVEFDTQYF. The CDR3 DNA sequence: TGTGCCAGCAGCAGCGAATTGGGGGTGGAGTTCGATACGCAGTATTTT.

The gene calls are TRBV4-1 and TRBJ2-3; 8 nucleotides match TRBD1. V lost 7 bases, J lost 1 base, and 4 bases stayed unmatched. Germline V gives CDR1 MGHRA, CDR2 YSYEKL. There are 14 residues in the CDR3. The CDR3 loop reads CASNDRGRTDTQYF. The CDR3 DNA reads TGCGCCAGCAACGACAGGGGCCGCACAGATACGCAGTATTTT.

This sequence joins TRBV7-9 and TRBJ2-3; D not resolved. In germline, CDR1 is SEHNR, CDR2 FQNEAQ (reference sequence). This CDR3 region has 14 residues. Trimming cost V 1 base and J 3 bases, with 8 bases left between them. Here the CDR3 DNA reads TGTGCCAGCAGCTTAGTTTCCTATACAGATACGCAGTATTTT. Its protein product is CASSLVSYTDTQYF.

The rearrangement uses TRBV24-1 and TRBJ2-1; D gene uncertain. Between the trimmed V and J ends, which lost 2 bases and 1 base, there was a span of 11 bases. CDR3 size: 16 residues. Looked up from germline, CDR1 is KGHDR and CDR2 is SFDVKD. As DNA, the CDR3 is TGTGCCACCAGTGATTCTACTCACGTATCCTACAATGAGCAGTTCTTC. This codes for CATSDSTHVSYNEQFF.

The chain carries TRBV9 and TRBJ1-1, with no clear D. The CDR3 spans 14 residues. Germline-derived CDR1 and CDR2 are SGDLS and YYNGEE. With 0 bases removed from V and 5 bases from J, the gap between germline ends came to 11 bases. This CDR3 reads CASSVDWRGTEAFF. In DNA form, the CDR3 reads TGTGCCAGCAGCGTAGATTGGAGAGGGACTGAAGCTTTCTTT.

The rearrangement joins TRBV3-1 (or the pseudogene TRBV3-2) to TRBJ1-4; no clear D. CDR1 and CDR2 from the germline V gene are LGHDT and YNNKEL (reference sequence). The CDR3 runs to 13 residues. Trimming took off 6 bases at V and 3 bases at J, with 8 bases between the two ends. The CDR3 DNA is TGTGCCAGCAGGGAAGGCGCTAATGAAAAACTGTTTTTT. Translating it yields CASREGANEKLFF.

This sequence joins TRBV2 and TRBJ2-2; the D is unclear. Germline CDR1 and CDR2: SNHLY and FYNNEI. Trimming pared 11 bases from V and 10 bases from J, leaving 23 bases between. The CDR3 totals 14 residues. In DNA, the CDR3 is TGTGCCTCCCAGTCCGTGGCCGCGGCCGCGGAGCTGTTTTTT. This sequence encodes CASQSVAAAAELFF.

This clone was observed a single time. The chain is built from TRBV6-5 and TRBJ1-1; possible D gene TRBD1, 6 bases. Trimming removed 2 bases from V and 2 bases from J, with 12 bases in between. Germline values: CDR1 MNHEY, CDR2 SVGAGI. The CDR3 runs 15 residues. In DNA, the CDR3 is TGTGCCAGCAGTTACGGGGGGGGCATCAACACTGAAGCTTTCTTT. The encoded protein is CASSYGGGINTEAFF.

CDR3 sequence: CASSEGPGATYEQYV. In DNA form, the CDR3 reads TGTGCCAGCTCCGAAGGACCGGGGGCAACCTACGAGCAGTACGTC. This chain uses TRBV6-5 with TRBJ2-7, with D possibly being TRBD1 or TRBD2 (6 bases each). The germline CDR1 and CDR2 sequences are MNHEY and SVGAGI. Trimming took 8 bases from V and 2 from J, leaving 19 bases between them. This CDR3 has 15 amino acids.

The chain is built from TRBV7-2 and TRBJ1-3, with D possibly being TRBD1 (5 bases). V lost 2 bases and J 7 bases, leaving 18 bases between the germline ends. Germline CDR1 SGHTA, CDR2 FQGNSA. The CDR3 covers 16 residues. The CDR3 DNA is TGTGCCAGCAGCTTAAGGGACCCCCGGACCGGGAACACCATATATTTT. This sequence encodes CASSLRDPRTGNTIYF.